This T cell receptor beta chain is from a study of regulatory T cells in long-lasting Graves disease. Study outcomes and limitations: Graves' patients with persistent disease showed TCR diversity lower than patients newly diagnosed.

Sequencing libraries for TCR beta were prepared with iRepertoire HTBI primers and Arm-PCR of CDR3 regions. TCRdb recomputed calls from the multiplex PCR reads with MiXCR, one row per CDR3 protein. The sample contains some 370,000 distinct CDR3 sequences, under 25% of which appear only once. Comments on this clonotype: Its antigen is not known.

Stated time point: persistent/refractory GD, antithyroid drugs over 5 years with positive TRAb. RNA extracted from PBMCs served as the sequencing template. Germline CDR1 and CDR2: LNHDA and SQIVND (reference sequence). Trimming removed 4 bases at V and 6 bases at J, with 13 bases between. The CDR3 runs 13 residues. This TCR came from a female donor with Graves disease. The chain recombines TRBV19 with TRBJ2-7; D remains unclear. The sample in question was peripheral blood mononuclear cells (PBMCs), obtained when the disease was refractory, from a patient treated with antithyroid drugs. CDR3 amino acids: CASSTTPYSEQYF. CDR3 coding DNA: TGTGCCAGTAGTACCACTCCCTACTCCGAGCAGTACTTC.